The rows below give T cell receptor beta chains drawn from one sample of a study of neoadjuvant anti-PD-1 for oral cavity cancer. Some clones are missing from TCRdb's copy, which holds only in-frame ones; the method was immunoSEQ multiplex PCR. The sample shows tens of thousands of clones, roughly 29% of them seen only once. This specimen was tumor tissue, taken after nivolumab (anti-PD-1) treatment. The source is a person between 40 and 85 years old with oral cavity squamous cell carcinoma. The CDR3 runs from the conserved cysteine through the conserved F or W. A D gene is named only where the DNA matches it firmly. Clone size is given for some rows only: seen once, a few or many times, or a class if the clone is expanded.

V gene	clone size	J gene	D gene	CDR3 protein	CDR3 DNA
TRBV7-3	few	TRBJ2-1	NA	CASSSNRLEGNEQFF	TGTGCCAGCAGCTCTAACCGCCTAGAGGGGAATGAGCAGTTCTTC
TRBV18	NA	TRBJ1-5	NA	CASSPGFDGQPQHF	TGTGCCAGCTCACCAGGGTTTGATGGTCAGCCCCAGCATTTT
TRBV7-2	NA	TRBJ1-1	NA	CASGPRVSGTAFF	TGTGCCAGCGGGCCTCGGGTATCGGGGACCGCTTTCTTT
TRBV4-2	few	TRBJ1-5	TRBD1	CASSQEYRQGAGNQPQHF	TGTGCCAGCAGCCAAGAATATCGGCAGGGGGCGGGCAATCAGCCCCAGCATTTT
TRBV4-1	many	TRBJ2-7	TRBD1	CASSQSGTGVAEQYF	TGCGCCAGCAGCCAATCCGGGACAGGGGTAGCCGAGCAGTACTTC
TRBV27	NA	TRBJ2-7	NA	CASSPLTSRLSEQYF	TGTGCCAGCAGTCCCCTTACTAGCAGGTTATCCGAGCAGTACTTC
TRBV5-4	NA	TRBJ1-1	TRBD1	CASTDREKAFF	TGTGCCAGCACGGACAGGGAAAAAGCTTTCTTT
TRBV5-7	NA	TRBJ2-3	TRBD1	CASSLAGGRVTDTQYF	TGTGCCAGCAGCTTGGCAGGGGGCCGTGTCACAGATACGCAGTATTTT
TRBV5-6	few	TRBJ2-2	NA	CASSTLGATFSTGELFF	TGTGCCAGCAGCACCCTCGGGGCAACCTTTTCAACCGGGGAGCTGTTTTTT
TRBV5-1	few	TRBJ1-2	NA	CASSLGVGTNYGYTF	TGCGCCAGCAGCTTGGGAGTCGGGACCAACTATGGCTACACCTTC
TRBV5-4	NA	TRBJ2-7	NA	CASSPQGPGEQYF	TGTGCCAGCAGCCCACAGGGTCCGGGGGAGCAGTACTTC
TRBV18	few	TRBJ1-4	NA	CASSPRSGLIEKLFF	TGTGCCAGCTCACCACGGAGTGGGCTGATTGAAAAACTGTTTTTT
TRBV11-2	NA	TRBJ2-3	NA	CASSFGGTDTQYF	TGTGCCAGCAGCTTTGGCGGCACAGATACGCAGTATTTT
TRBV6-1	NA	TRBJ1-5	TRBD1	CASSHPGGGQPQHF	TGTGCCAGCAGTCATCCAGGGGGAGGTCAGCCCCAGCATTTT
TRBV5-1	NA	TRBJ2-5	TRBD1	CASSMGQKETQYF	TGCGCCAGCAGCATGGGACAGAAAGAGACCCAGTACTTC
TRBV4-2	once	TRBJ1-2	NA	CASSQEGQRRSYGYTF	TGTGCCAGCAGCCAAGAGGGGCAACGGCGGTCCTATGGCTACACCTTC
TRBV5-1	many	TRBJ2-7	TRBD2	CASSFPEREGSSQYEQYF	TGCGCCAGCAGCTTCCCAGAGCGGGAGGGCTCTTCCCAATACGAGCAGTACTTC
TRBV7-9	NA	TRBJ1-1	TRBD1	CASSLVPRTGREEAFF	TGTGCCAGCAGCTTAGTACCGAGGACAGGAAGGGAAGAAGCTTTCTTT
TRBV7-9	NA	TRBJ2-5	TRBD2	CASYLSGGAETQYF	TGTGCCAGCTACCTTAGCGGGGGGGCTGAGACCCAGTACTTC
TRBV5-1	NA	TRBJ2-3	NA	CASSPTGWRSTDTQYF	TGCGCCAGCAGCCCCACAGGGTGGAGGTCCACAGATACGCAGTATTTT
TRBV29-1	NA	TRBJ2-3	NA	CSVGPRQEHNTDTQYF	TGCAGCGTTGGACCGAGACAGGAGCATAACACAGATACGCAGTATTTT
TRBV5-1	NA	TRBJ2-5	NA	CASSLATGRGTQYF	TGCGCCAGCAGCTTAGCCACAGGCCGGGGTACCCAGTACTTC
TRBV30	many	TRBJ2-3	TRBD2	CAWSVPAGGTDTQYF	TGTGCCTGGAGTGTACCGGCGGGGGGCACAGATACGCAGTATTTT
TRBV7-9	NA	TRBJ1-4	NA	CASSLVVSNEKLFF	TGTGCCAGCAGCTTAGTAGTCAGTAATGAAAAACTGTTTTTT
TRBV6-1	NA	TRBJ1-2	NA	CASSSVVWGYTF	TGTGCCAGCTCCTCAGTGGTCTGGGGCTACACCTTC
TRBV19	NA	TRBJ1-3	NA	CASSIDNRASGNTIYF	TGTGCCAGTAGTATAGATAACAGGGCGTCTGGAAACACCATATATTTT
TRBV7-3	few	TRBJ1-2	TRBD1	CASSLGTGGLGYTF	TGTGCCAGCAGCTTAGGGACAGGGGGTTTAGGCTACACCTTC
TRBV7-9	few	TRBJ2-7	NA	CASSSWTGTSYEQYF	TGTGCCAGCAGCTCTTGGACCGGGACTTCATACGAGCAGTACTTC
TRBV5-1	NA	TRBJ1-2	NA	CASSSGTTSNYGYTF	TGCGCCAGCAGCTCCGGGACAACAAGTAACTATGGCTACACCTTC
TRBV18	NA	TRBJ2-7	NA	CASSPGLDYEQYF	TGTGCCAGCTCACCCGGACTGGACTACGAGCAGTACTTC
TRBV10-3	few	TRBJ2-7	NA	CAISESVGRQSYEQYF	TGTGCCATCAGTGAGTCGGTCGGTCGACAATCCTACGAGCAGTACTTC
TRBV9	once	TRBJ1-1	NA	CASSPYRNRVGAFF	TGTGCCAGCAGCCCTTATCGAAACCGTGTTGGGGCTTTCTTT
TRBV30	NA	TRBJ2-7	TRBD1	CAWKAKDRGISYEQYF	TGTGCCTGGAAGGCAAAAGACAGGGGAATTTCCTACGAGCAGTACTTC
TRBV15	NA	TRBJ2-7	NA	CATSRGLLRPYEQYF	TGTGCCACCAGCAGGGGACTCTTGCGACCCTACGAGCAGTACTTC
TRBV29-1	few	TRBJ1-1	NA	CSASNMNTEAFF	TGCAGCGCAAGTAACATGAACACTGAAGCTTTCTTT
TRBV25-1	medium-sized	TRBJ1-1	NA	CASSESSTGRTEAFF	TGTGCCAGCAGTGAATCGAGCACAGGGAGGACTGAAGCTTTCTTT
TRBV6-6	few	TRBJ1-1	NA	CASSYSAGNTEAFF	TGTGCCAGCAGTTACTCGGCGGGGAACACTGAAGCTTTCTTT
TRBV6-5	few	TRBJ2-2	NA	CASSYDLLPTGELFF	TGTGCCAGCAGTTACGATTTACTGCCCACCGGGGAGCTGTTTTTT
TRBV27	few	TRBJ2-2	TRBD2	CASSFAGATTGELFF	TGTGCCAGCAGTTTCGCGGGAGCGACCACCGGGGAGCTGTTTTTT
TRBV2	NA	TRBJ2-1	NA	CASSARLGNYNEQFF	TGTGCCAGCAGTGCTAGACTAGGGAACTACAATGAGCAGTTCTTC
TRBV6-6	NA	TRBJ1-3	NA	CASSSQAFSGNTIYF	TGTGCCAGCAGTTCTCAGGCGTTCTCTGGAAACACCATATATTTT
TRBV11-2	few	TRBJ2-1	NA	CASSPIASSYNEQFF	TGTGCCAGCAGCCCCATCGCTAGCTCCTACAATGAGCAGTTCTTC
TRBV2	NA	TRBJ2-1	NA	CASSVVRENEQFF	TGTGCCAGCAGTGTGGTGAGGGAAAATGAGCAGTTCTTC
TRBV10-1	few	TRBJ2-2	TRBD1	CASSDSYRGSKSGTGELFF	TGCGCCAGCAGTGATTCGTACAGGGGGTCGAAAAGTGGGACCGGGGAGCTGTTTTTT
TRBV10-2	NA	TRBJ1-2	NA	CASSKNRESTPYGYTF	TGCGCCAGCAGTAAGAACAGGGAGTCTACCCCTTATGGCTACACCTTC
TRBV9	once	TRBJ2-1	NA	CASSRFQGSSSYNEQFF	TGTGCCAGCAGCCGATTCCAGGGGTCAAGCTCCTACAATGAGCAGTTCTTC
TRBV7-3	NA	TRBJ2-6	NA	CASKFSGANVLTF	TGTGCCAGCAAATTTTCTGGGGCCAACGTCCTGACTTTC
TRBV7-9	few	TRBJ1-2	NA	CASTPEPTFDYGYTF	TGTGCCAGCACACCCGAGCCGACATTCGACTATGGCTACACCTTC
TRBV5-1	NA	TRBJ2-5	NA	CASSLATGVETQYF	TGCGCCAGCAGCTTGGCCACCGGGGTAGAGACCCAGTACTTC
TRBV29-1	NA	TRBJ1-2	TRBD1	CSGGQGGYTF	TGCAGCGGGGGACAGGGGGGCTACACCTTC
TRBV30	few	TRBJ1-5	NA	CAWSVIGSNQPQHF	TGTGCCTGGAGTGTCATAGGTAGCAATCAGCCCCAGCATTTT
TRBV7-2	few	TRBJ2-1	TRBD2	CASSPTSGFNNEQFF	TGTGCCAGCAGCCCGACTAGCGGGTTTAACAATGAGCAGTTCTTC
TRBV27	once	TRBJ2-7	NA	CASSFSFGSSYEQYF	TGTGCCAGCAGTTTCTCATTTGGTAGCTCCTACGAGCAGTACTTC
TRBV7-8	NA	TRBJ1-1	NA	CASSLPVTEAFF	TGTGCCAGCAGCCTCCCGGTCACTGAAGCTTTCTTT
TRBV19	NA	TRBJ2-3	NA	CASSQRDYTDTQYF	TGTGCCAGTAGTCAGCGCGACTACACAGATACGCAGTATTTT
TRBV2	NA	TRBJ2-3	NA	CASIGSASTDTQYF	TGTGCCAGCATAGGATCCGCTAGCACAGATACGCAGTATTTT
TRBV9	many	TRBJ1-2	NA	CASRATGTRRSTNYGYTF	TGTGCCAGCAGAGCCACTGGGACACGGAGAAGTACTAACTATGGCTACACCTTC
TRBV7-8	NA	TRBJ2-7	NA	CASSSSRGYEQYF	TGTGCCAGCAGCTCCTCTCGAGGCTACGAGCAGTACTTC